The 29 T cell receptor beta chains presented below share a single source sample, sequenced in a study of blood T cells in healthy people across ages. Primed by a sample-barcoded 5' primer and a J-beta primer mix, a second PCR proceeded for roughly 7 to 12 cycles. From the 5' RACE reads, TCRdb called clonotypes with MiXCR, one entry per CDR3 protein. The sample yields 910,000 or so distinct CDR3 sequences, roughly 51% seen once. Sequencing was performed on blood. All receptors derive from a woman in her sixties in good health.

This clonotype was counted once. The chain is built from TRBV25-1 and TRBJ1-1; 9 bases line up with TRBD1. In germline, CDR1 is MGHDK, CDR2 SYGVNS. The CDR3 contains 18 residues. With V trimmed by 8 bases and J by 6 bases, 22 bases remained unmatched. CDR3 nucleotides: TGTGCCAGCGGGCCCCCTCGACAGGGGGAGGGTTTGGGGGCTGAAGCTTTCTTT. Its translation is CASGPPRQGEGLGAEAFF.

The V call is TRBV29-1, the J call TRBJ2-3; a weak D match, TRBD1 (6 bases). The CDR3 is 13 residues long. Trimming took 5 bases from V and 0 from J, leaving 9 bases between them. Germline V gene data show CDR1 as SQVTM and CDR2 as ANQGSEA. The chain's CDR3 is CSVTGSSTDTQYF. DNA of the CDR3: TGCAGCGTTACAGGGAGTAGCACAGATACGCAGTATTTT.

This chain connects TRBV12-3 or TRBV12-4 to TRBJ1-6; 9 bases are a match to TRBD1. Trimming at V came to 7 bases and at J to 5 bases, leaving 6 bases not matched to a gene. This CDR3 spans 15 amino acids. The CDR3 DNA reads as TGTGCCAGCACCAAGGGGGACAGGGATAATTCACCCCTCCACTTT. It is translated as CASTKGDRDNSPLHF.

This clonotype was seen many times. The chain uses TRBV6-5 and TRBJ2-1; TRBD1 matches at 8 bases. Germline trimming cut 2 bases from V and 7 bases from J; bases unmatched to any gene: 4. This CDR3 comprises 14 residues. Looked up from germline, CDR1 is MNHEY and CDR2 is SVGAGI. The CDR3 loop reads CASSYRRGQNEQFF. The CDR3 DNA is TGTGCCAGCAGTTACCGCAGGGGGCAGAATGAGCAGTTCTTC.

This chain uses TRBV5-1 with TRBJ2-7; the match to TRBD2 covers 8 bases. V trimming: 0 bases; J trimming: 4 bases; junction bases outside the gene matches: 6. This CDR3 region has 15 residues. Germline V gene data show CDR1 as SGHRS and CDR2 as YFSETQ. CDR3 loop: CASSLGAGGEYEQYF. The CDR3 region has the DNA TGCGCCAGCAGCTTGGGGGCGGGAGGAGAATACGAGCAGTACTTC.

The chain combines TRBV21-1 with TRBJ2-2; the table's D call, TRBD1, has no DNA check behind it. TRBV21-1 is given as a pseudogene. The CDR3 contains 15 residues. The CDR3, as DNA: TGTGCCAGCAGCAAAGAAGGGCAGGGCACCGGGGAGCTGTTTTTT. This translates into CASSKEGQGTGELFF.

The gene calls are TRBV6-2 or TRBV6-3 and TRBJ1-1; D may be TRBD1 (5 bases). Trimming took 2 bases from V and 5 from J, leaving 12 bases between them. This CDR3 comprises 14 residues. Germline values: CDR1 MNHEY, CDR2 SVGEGT. The CDR3 DNA sequence: TGTGCCAGCAGTTACCGCCCGGGGGGTACTGAAGCTTTCTTT. The encoded protein is CASSYRPGGTEAFF.

Worth noting for this clonotype: An end of the junction does not agree with germline; a read error may underlie this. The genes are TRBV10-3 and TRBJ2-4; 16 bases fit TRBD2. The CDR3 is made up of 19 amino acids. Germline V lookup: CDR1 ENHRY, CDR2 SYGVKD. For the CDR3, the DNA is TGTGCCATCAGTCCGGGACTAGCGGGAGGGGGGGAAGCCAAAAACATCCAGTACTTC. This sequence encodes CAISPGLAGGGEAKNIQYF.

Concerning this clonotype: At one end, the junction sequence differs from germline, possibly due to a read error. This chain uses TRBV6-5 with TRBJ2-7, with TRBD2 matching over 9 bases. This CDR3 is 14 amino acids long. Germline V gene data show CDR1 as MNHEY and CDR2 as SVGAGI. The CDR3 bases are TGTGCCAGCAGGCGTCGGACTAGCGTCTACGAGCGGTACTTC. It specifies CASRRRTSVYERYF.

This sequence joins TRBV7-2 and TRBJ2-7; maybe TRBD2 (7 bases). The germline gives CDR1 SGHTA, CDR2 FQGNSA. CDR3 length equals 13 residues. The CDR3 sequence: CATRGGSSYEQYF. CDR3 in DNA: TGTGCGACCAGGGGCGGGAGCTCCTACGAGCAGTACTTC.

This clonotype was counted between two and nine times. The rearrangement joins TRBV20-1 to TRBJ2-1, with 11 bases aligning to TRBD2. The CDR3 has 15 amino acids. Germline CDR1 and CDR2: DFQATT and SNEGSKA (reference sequence). J lost 7 bases, V lost 4 bases, and 9 bases had no gene match. CDR3 nucleotides: TGCAGTGCTAAGGTGTACGGGACTAGCGGTAATGAGCAGTTCTTC. Protein: CSAKVYGTSGNEQFF.

CDR3 protein: CAISVGGADTQYF. CDR3 in DNA: TGTGCCATCAGTGTCGGAGGGGCAGATACGCAGTATTTT. The chain recombines TRBV10-3 with TRBJ2-3, with D perhaps matching TRBD2 (6 bases). Trimming stripped 4 bases from V and 4 bases from J, with 9 bases between. CDR3 size: 13 residues. Germline assignment: CDR1 ENHRY and CDR2 SYGVKD.

This chain uses TRBV4-2 with TRBJ1-2; D remains ambiguous. Trimming pared 0 bases from V and 8 bases from J, leaving 13 bases between. CDR3 size: 14 residues. Germline lookup yields CDR1 LGHNA and CDR2 YNFKEQ. In nucleotides, the CDR3 is TGTGCCAGCAGCCAAGATCGCGCGCTGGGAGGCTACACCTTC. Translated: CASSQDRALGGYTF.

This clonotype occurred many times. V is TRBV29-1 and J is TRBJ2-5; 10 bases are shared with TRBD1. The length of the CDR3 is 13 residues. CDR1 is SQVTM and CDR2 is ANQGSEA in the germline V gene. Trimming cost V 7 bases and J 5 bases; bases outside gene matches: 7. As DNA, the CDR3 is TGCAGCGGGACAGGGGGATTTTCGGAGACCCAGTACTTC. Protein sequence: CSGTGGFSETQYF.

For the CDR3, the DNA is TGCGCCAGCAGTGAGCCCAGCCCAGCTAACTATGGCTACACCTTC. The encoded protein is CASSEPSPANYGYTF. The chain uses TRBV10-2 and TRBJ1-2; D uncertain. Germline-derived CDR1 and CDR2 are WSHSY and SAAADI. The CDR3 is 15 residues long. V lost 2 bases and J 0 bases, leaving 10 bases between the germline ends.

This chain links TRBV12-3 or TRBV12-4 with TRBJ2-1; 8 positions agree with TRBD2. V dropped 6 bases and J dropped 6; count of bases not matched to a gene: 10. There are 15 residues in the CDR3. The CDR3 loop is CASRPIAGNINEQFF. Written as DNA, the CDR3 is TGTGCCAGCAGGCCTATAGCGGGGAACATCAATGAGCAGTTCTTC.

The chain couples TRBV6-6 to TRBJ2-3; 9 nucleotides line up with TRBD2. Germline V gives CDR1 MNHNY, CDR2 SVGAGI (reference sequence). V was clipped by 8 bases and J by 3 bases; unmatched bases: 3. CDR3 length: 13 amino acids. This CDR3 is CASAGGRTDTQYF. CDR3 DNA sequence: TGTGCCAGCGCGGGAGGGAGGACAGATACGCAGTATTTT.

The chain recombines TRBV7-2 with TRBJ1-6, with D possibly matching TRBD1 (5 bases). CDR1 and CDR2 (germline): SGHTA, FQGNSA. The germline V and J ends were trimmed by 1 base and 8 bases, with 9 bases remaining between them. This CDR3 is 14 amino acids long. In DNA form, the CDR3 reads TGTGCCAGCAGCTTAGTCAGGGAATATTCACCCCTCCACTTT. Translation gives CASSLVREYSPLHF.

This clonotype was counted only a few times. The V call is TRBV27, the J call TRBJ1-6; no reliable D call. Germline values: CDR1 MNHEY, CDR2 SMNVEV (reference sequence). The CDR3 extends over 13 amino acids. The ends were cut back, 5 bases at V and 7 bases at J, with 9 bases in the middle. CDR3 sequence (DNA): TGTGCCAGCAGTAGACTGACCAATTCACCCCTCCACTTT. As protein: CASSRLTNSPLHF.

This clonotype appeared a few times. The gene calls are TRBV5-1 and TRBJ2-1; 9 bases align to TRBD2. V trimming: 4 bases; J trimming: 7 bases; junction bases outside the gene matches: 9. There are 15 residues in the CDR3. Germline V gene data show CDR1 as SGHRS and CDR2 as YFSETQ. The CDR3 region is CASSVSGSEGNEQFF. The DNA of the CDR3 is TGCGCCAGCAGCGTTAGCGGGAGTGAGGGTAATGAGCAGTTCTTC.

V and J are TRBV11-2 and TRBJ2-7; TRBD1 matches at 7 bases. Germline-derived CDR1 and CDR2 are SGHAT and FQNNGV. This CDR3 comprises 14 residues. V shed 5 bases and J 2 bases; nucleotides not matched to a gene: 6. The CDR3: CASSQSTGTYEQYF. The CDR3 nucleotides read TGTGCCAGCAGCCAATCGACAGGGACCTACGAGCAGTACTTC.

This sequence joins TRBV11-3 and TRBJ2-3; D not certain. The V gene's germline CDR1 is SGHNT and CDR2 YENEEA. Between the trimmed V and J ends, which lost 0 bases and 1 base, there was a span of 8 bases. The CDR3 contains 15 residues. CDR3 DNA sequence: TGTGCCAGCAGCTTAGATGCGAGCCGCACAGATACGCAGTATTTT. Amino acid sequence: CASSLDASRTDTQYF.

The CDR3 region has the DNA TGTGCCAGCAGTGAATGGGGTAGGGCTGAAAAACTGTTTTTT. Translating gives CASSEWGRAEKLFF. V is TRBV25-1 and J is TRBJ1-4, with no clear D. V lost 1 base and J 7 bases, leaving 10 bases between the germline ends. This CDR3 comprises 14 residues. Looked up from germline, CDR1 is MGHDK and CDR2 is SYGVNS.

The chain is built from TRBV12-3 or TRBV12-4 and TRBJ2-5, with a tentative D call TRBD2 (6 bases). V lost 4 bases and J lost 1, with 13 bases in between. CDR3 length: 15 amino acids. CDR3 residues: CASSSIRDSQETQYF. CDR3 coding DNA: TGTGCCAGCAGTTCCATCCGGGACTCCCAAGAGACCCAGTACTTC.

In this sample, this clonotype turned up many times. The rearrangement uses TRBV7-2 and TRBJ2-6, with D hard to call. V was cut by 0 bases and J by 3 bases, with 3 bases left in between. This CDR3 is 14 amino acids long. In germline, CDR1 is SGHTA, CDR2 FQGNSA. CDR3 coding DNA: TGTGCCAGCAGCTTAGCGCGTGGGGCCAACGTCCTGACTTTC. Translation gives CASSLARGANVLTF.

This chain connects TRBV29-1 to TRBJ2-1; 7 nucleotides line up with TRBD2. The CDR3 contains 14 residues. CDR1 is SQVTM, CDR2 ANQGSEA, per germline. J was trimmed by 0 bases and V by 6 bases; bases with no gene match: 5. The CDR3 loop is CSVTGTTSYNEQFF. The CDR3 DNA reads as TGCAGCGTGACCGGGACTACCTCCTACAATGAGCAGTTCTTC.

The CDR3 bases are TGCAGTGCTGAAGGGTTTCTCGGGCAGGGTCGAACCGAAGCTTTCTTT. This encodes CSAEGFLGQGRTEAFF. The V and J genes are TRBV20-1 and TRBJ1-1; D perhaps matches TRBD1 (5 bases). V lost 5 bases and J 8 bases, leaving 27 bases between the germline ends. Germline CDR1 is DFQATT and CDR2 is SNEGSKA (reference sequence). This CDR3 is 16 amino acids long.

The chain links TRBV18 to TRBJ2-3, with D unclear. The germline V gene encodes CDR1 KGHSH and CDR2 LQKENI. V shed 2 bases and J shed 10 bases, with 10 bases lying between them. The CDR3 length is 12 residues. CDR3 coding DNA: TGTGCCAGCTCACCAGAGAGCCTACCGCAGTATTTT. Encoded protein: CASSPESLPQYF.

The rearrangement uses TRBV6-2 or TRBV6-3 and TRBJ2-3, with D perhaps TRBD2 (6 bases). This CDR3 spans 14 amino acids. Per germline, CDR1 MNHEY and CDR2 SVGEGT. V shed 6 bases and J shed 2 bases, with 12 bases lying between them. In DNA, the CDR3 is TGTGCCAGCAGCTATGTACTAGCCACAGATACGCAGTATTTT. Protein sequence: CASSYVLATDTQYF.